These 25 T cell receptor beta chains share one sample of origin, sequenced in a study of beta chain features in type 1 diabetes. No cognate antigen is known for these TCRs. General study points: In every one of the four CD4+ subsets, TCRB CDR3s were moderately but significantly shorter in Type 1 diabetes patients.

Investigators reverse transcribed all isolated RNA, so they sequenced expressed TCRB transcripts. Some clones are missing from TCRdb's copy, which holds only in-frame ones; the method was immunoSEQ multiplex PCR. The sample yields about 14,000 clones, 65% seen once. Sequenced input: stem cell memory CD4+ T cells from blood. The receptor set was obtained from a young woman with type 1 diabetes.

This clone was observed a few times. V usage is TRBV27 and J usage is TRBJ2-3; TRBD2 matches 8 bases. Germline trimming cut 2 bases from V and 5 bases from J; bases unmatched to any gene: 9. This CDR3 is 16 amino acids long. The V gene's germline CDR1 is MNHEY and CDR2 SMNVEV (reference sequence). This chain's CDR3 is CASSLSLAGRQDTQYF. CDR3 nucleotide sequence: TGTGCCAGCAGTTTAAGCCTAGCGGGTCGTCAAGATACGCAGTATTTT.

This chain connects TRBV15 to TRBJ1-5, with D maybe TRBD1 (5 bases). Germline V gives CDR1 LNHNV, CDR2 YYDKDF (reference sequence). V lost 1 base to trimming and J lost 0 bases, with 13 bases between them. This CDR3 region has 17 residues. The CDR3 reads CATSRVEGRDSNQPQHF. CDR3 nucleotides: TGTGCCACCAGCAGAGTGGAGGGACGTGATAGCAATCAGCCCCAGCATTTT. The whole variable domain, filled in from reference TRBV15 and TRBJ1-5, reads DAMVIQNPRYQVTQFGKPVTLSCSQTLNHNVMYWYQQKSSQAPKLLFHYYDKDFNNEADTPDNFQSRRPNTSFCFLDIRSPGLGDTAMYLCATSRVEGRDSNQPQHFGDGTRLSIL.

The CDR3 region has the DNA TGTGCCTGGAGTGCGACGCGAGCAGGGCAAAGGGTCCGCGCTAACTATGGCTACACCTTC. Its translation: CAWSATRAGQRVRANYGYTF. The rearrangement links TRBV30 to TRBJ1-2; TRBD1 might be the D (5 bases). Trimming cost V 1 base and J 0 bases, with 27 bases left between them. Germline assignment: CDR1 GTSNPN and CDR2 SVGIG (reference sequence). The CDR3 extends over 20 amino acids. Supplemented by reference TRBV30 and TRBJ1-2, the full variable domain reads SQTIHQWPATLVQPVGSPLSLECTVEGTSNPNLYWYRQAAGRGLQLLFYSVGIGQISSEVPQNLSASRPQDRQFILSSKKLLLSDSGFYLCAWSATRAGQRVRANYGYTFGSGTRLTVV.

This chain connects TRBV5-1 to TRBJ1-2; 9 positions match TRBD1. V lost 0 bases, J lost 8 bases, and 5 bases stayed unmatched. This CDR3 contains 14 residues. Germline V gene data show CDR1 as SGHRS and CDR2 as YFSETQ. The CDR3 DNA reads as TGCGCCAGCAGCTTGGGGGACAGGGTGAGCGGCTACACCTTC. It codes for CASSLGDRVSGYTF.

This clone was detected only a few times. The J gene is TRBJ2-6, the V gene TRBV18; 7 positions match TRBD1. The CDR3 contains 15 residues. V was pared by 6 bases and J by 9 bases, with 11 bases of the junction left unmatched. Germline V gives CDR1 KGHSH, CDR2 LQKENI. In DNA form, the CDR3 reads TGTGCCAGCTCGTTTGACAGGGCCTCCCTCAACGTCCTGACTTTC. Amino acids: CASSFDRASLNVLTF. Supplemented by reference TRBV18 and TRBJ2-6, the full variable domain reads NAGVMQNPRHLVRRRGQEARLRCSPMKGHSHVYWYRQLPEEGLKFMVYLQKENIIDESGMPKERFSAEFPKEGPSILRIQQVVRGDSAAYFCASSFDRASLNVLTFGAGSRLTVL.

V usage is TRBV21-1 and J usage is TRBJ2-7; TRBD2, as called in the table, went unchecked against the DNA. TRBV21-1 is termed a pseudogene. This CDR3 is built from 14 residues. The CDR3 sequence is CASLRSGKLYEQYF. As DNA, the CDR3 is TGTGCCAGCCTCAGATCGGGAAAGCTCTACGAGCAGTACTTC.

The chain is built from TRBV7-9 and TRBJ2-1, with 10 bases identical to TRBD1. J was trimmed by 7 bases and V by 8 bases; bases with no gene match: 5. The CDR3 length is 13 residues. Germline CDR1 SEHNR, CDR2 FQNEAQ (reference sequence). The CDR3 reads CASSTDRGNEQFF. In DNA, the CDR3 is TGTGCCAGCTCTACGGACAGGGGGAATGAGCAGTTCTTC.

The chain has TRBV5-1 and TRBJ2-1, with TRBD2 matching over 10 bases. This CDR3 has 19 amino acids. The V gene end was trimmed by 5 bases and the J gene end by 4 bases; junction bases not matched to a gene: 18. The germline V gene has CDR1 SGHRS and CDR2 YFSETQ. In nucleotides, the CDR3 is TGCGCCAGCAGGGGTCTTGGGACTAGCGAGCAAGCGTGGTACAATGAGCAGTTCTTC. Translated: CASRGLGTSEQAWYNEQFF. The variable domain in full, completed from reference TRBV5-1 and TRBJ2-1, reads KAGVTQTPRYLIKTRGQQVTLSCSPISGHRSVSWYQQTPGQGLQFLFEYFSETQRNKGNFPGRFSGRQFSNSRSEMNVSTLELGDSALYLCASRGLGTSEQAWYNEQFFGPGTRLTVL.

V and J are TRBV7-9 and TRBJ2-1; 9 bases agree with TRBD1. CDR1 and CDR2 (germline): SEHNR, FQNEAQ (reference sequence). With V trimmed by 3 bases and J by 5 bases, 8 bases remained unmatched. There are 16 residues in the CDR3. CDR3 DNA sequence: TGTGCCAGCAGCTTCTTCGGGACAGGGACCGACAATGAGCAGTTCTTC. It translates to CASSFFGTGTDNEQFF.

The V and J genes are TRBV4-1 and TRBJ2-1, with TRBD1 matching over 8 bases. Unmatched junction bases numbered 10, after V lost 4 bases and J lost 5 bases. The germline gives CDR1 MGHRA, CDR2 YSYEKL. This CDR3 has 16 amino acids. CDR3 in DNA: TGCGCCAGCAGCCGGAAACCGGGACAGGCGGACAATGAGCAGTTCTTC. Protein sequence: CASSRKPGQADNEQFF.

The chain recombines TRBV19 with TRBJ2-2, with 10 bases aligning to TRBD1. Trimming cost V 5 bases and J 4 bases; bases outside gene matches: 10. Germline CDR1 and CDR2: LNHDA and SQIVND (reference sequence). This CDR3 has 17 amino acids. The CDR3 nucleotides read TGTGCCAGTAGTTCCATCGACAGGGGGCTGGGCACCGGGGAGCTGTTTTTT. Residues: CASSSIDRGLGTGELFF.

The chain is built from TRBV5-1 and TRBJ2-3; 11 bases agree with TRBD2. Germline V gene sequence: CDR1 SGHRS, CDR2 YFSETQ. V lost 1 base, J lost 3 bases, and 4 bases stayed unmatched. The CDR3 has 16 amino acids. CDR3: CASSLTSGGSTDTQYF. CDR3 sequence (DNA): TGCGCCAGCAGCTTGACTAGCGGGGGCTCGACAGATACGCAGTATTTT. The full variable domain, its missing parts supplied by reference TRBV5-1 and TRBJ2-3, is KAGVTQTPRYLIKTRGQQVTLSCSPISGHRSVSWYQQTPGQGLQFLFEYFSETQRNKGNFPGRFSGRQFSNSRSEMNVSTLELGDSALYLCASSLTSGGSTDTQYFGPGTRLTVL.

CDR3 amino acids: CASSYSTRGSEKLFF. DNA for the CDR3: TGTGCCAGCAGTTACTCGACCAGGGGGAGTGAAAAACTGTTTTTT. The chain is built from TRBV6-6 and TRBJ1-4; the match to TRBD1 covers 7 bases. V was pared by 0 bases and J by 7 bases, with 5 bases of the junction left unmatched. Germline V lookup: CDR1 MNHNY, CDR2 SVGAGI (reference sequence). The CDR3 consists of 15 residues.

Regarding this clone: The junction departs from the called germline gene at one end, perhaps through a read error. The CDR3 DNA sequence: TGCAGCGTTGAAGTGACAGGGGGGATCTTC. Translating it yields CSVEVTGGIF. The rearrangement joins TRBV29-1 to TRBJ2-1; 9 bases fit TRBD1. The CDR3 is 10 amino acids. Per the germline V gene, CDR1 is SQVTM and CDR2 is ANQGSEA.

The chain recombines TRBV2 with TRBJ2-3; no clear D gene. V was shortened by 7 bases and J by 3 bases, with 2 bases between the two germline ends. CDR3 length: 10 amino acids. The V gene's germline CDR1 is SNHLY and CDR2 FYNNEI. CDR3 bases: TGTGCCAGCACTACAGATACGCAGTATTTT. Amino acids: CASTTDTQYF.

This clone has a single count. This chain uses TRBV21-1 with TRBJ2-3; the D call in the table, TRBD1, was not verified against the DNA. TRBV21-1 is a pseudogene. The length of the CDR3 is 14 residues. The CDR3 coding sequence is TGTGCCAGTCCGGGCAGGGGCAAGTCAGATACGCAGTATTTT. It translates to CASPGRGKSDTQYF.

The rearrangement uses TRBV7-2 and TRBJ2-5, with TRBD2 matching over 7 bases. Trimming removed 1 base from V and 4 bases from J; junction bases left unmatched: 3. The CDR3 sequence is 14 residues long. The germline gives CDR1 SGHTA, CDR2 FQGNSA. The CDR3 loop reads CASSLGGRGETQYF. CDR3 bases: TGTGCCAGCAGCTTAGGTGGGAGGGGAGAGACCCAGTACTTC. The full variable domain, with the rest looked up from reference TRBV7-2 and TRBJ2-5, is GAGVSQSPSNKVTEKGKDVELRCDPISGHTALYWYRQSLGQGLEFLIYFQGNSAPDKSGLPSDRFSAERTGGSVSTLTIQRTQQEDSAVYLCASSLGGRGETQYFGPGTRLLVL.

The V and J genes are TRBV7-2 and TRBJ2-3, with TRBD2 identical over 7 bases. This CDR3 contains 16 residues. Germline V gene data show CDR1 as SGHTA and CDR2 as FQGNSA. Germline trimming cut 4 bases from V and 2 bases from J; bases unmatched to any gene: 9. The CDR3 DNA follows: TGTGCCAGCAGCTCCCAGGCGGGAGTCCTCACAGATACGCAGTATTTT. Translated, it gives CASSSQAGVLTDTQYF.

This clone was observed a handful of times. The rearrangement uses TRBV4-2 and TRBJ2-2, with D possibly matching TRBD2 (6 bases). Germline V gives CDR1 LGHNA, CDR2 YNFKEQ. The V and J ends lost 3 bases and 5 bases respectively, with 10 bases between them. The length of the CDR3 is 14 residues. The CDR3 loop reads CASSQTRGTGELFF. The CDR3 DNA sequence: TGTGCCAGCAGCCAGACTAGAGGGACCGGGGAGCTGTTTTTT.

This chain links TRBV18 with TRBJ2-7, with TRBD2 matching 13 bases. The CDR3 length is 16 residues. Per the germline V gene, CDR1 is KGHSH and CDR2 is LQKENI. Trimming cost V 6 bases and J 6 bases; bases outside gene matches: 11. CDR3 sequence: CASSFETSGRAAEQYF. The CDR3, as DNA: TGTGCCAGCTCCTTCGAAACTAGCGGGAGGGCCGCCGAGCAGTACTTC. Filled out from reference TRBV18 and TRBJ2-7, the complete variable domain reads NAGVMQNPRHLVRRRGQEARLRCSPMKGHSHVYWYRQLPEEGLKFMVYLQKENIIDESGMPKERFSAEFPKEGPSILRIQQVVRGDSAAYFCASSFETSGRAAEQYFGPGTRLTVT.

The chain employs TRBV4-3 and TRBJ2-7, with 7 bases lining up with TRBD1. The V and J ends lost 2 bases and 3 bases, in that order; junction bases with no gene match: 4. CDR3 length: 14 residues. Germline V CDR1 and CDR2: LGHNA, YSLEER. The CDR3 DNA sequence: TGCGCCAGCAGCCAATACCAGGGGGTCTACGAGCAGTACTTC. Protein: CASSQYQGVYEQYF.

The rearrangement uses TRBV29-1 and TRBJ2-1; 8 bases agree with TRBD1. The V segment lost 6 bases and the J segment 1 base; nucleotides outside the gene matches: 5. The CDR3 has 14 residues. The V gene's germline CDR1 is SQVTM and CDR2 ANQGSEA. The CDR3 DNA is TGCAGCGTGCTCCGGGACAGGTCCTACAATGAGCAGTTCTTC. As protein: CSVLRDRSYNEQFF.

This clone appeared once. The gene calls are TRBV6-5 and TRBJ2-5; 8 positions match TRBD1. Matching the DNA end better, TRBJ2-7 makes the J call doubtful. Looked up from germline, CDR1 is MNHEY and CDR2 is SVGAGI. The CDR3 length is 13 residues. The CDR3 loop is CASRRQGLDEQYF. The CDR3, as DNA: TGTGCCAGCAGGCGACAGGGGCTGGACGAGCAGTACTTC.

V is TRBV7-2 and J is TRBJ2-2, with a tentative D call TRBD1 (7 bases). Germline CDR1 is SGHTA and CDR2 is FQGNSA. V gave up 1 base and J gave up 4 bases, with 10 bases separating them. The CDR3 is 15 residues long. The CDR3 DNA follows: TGTGCCAGCAGCTTAGGGCAGGGGGGCACCGGGGAGCTGTTTTTT. This gives the protein CASSLGQGGTGELFF.

The chain links TRBV5-1 to TRBJ2-3; TRBD2 matches 13 bases. The CDR3 is 17 amino acids. The V gene's germline CDR1 is SGHRS and CDR2 YFSETQ. V lost 4 bases, J lost 2 bases, and 7 bases stayed unmatched. CDR3 sequence reads: CASSRGLAGTNTDTQYF. The CDR3 bases are TGCGCCAGCAGCCGGGGACTAGCGGGGACCAACACAGATACGCAGTATTTT.